Given below is one T cell receptor (beta chain) in context. The antigen is unknown. This sample is drawn from a study of graft-versus-host responses after intestinal transplantation. Study-wide results and caveats: With peak circulating GvH clone levels came an association with early post-transplant HvG declines. High graft-versus-host to host-versus-graft T cell clonal ratios marked allografts of patients with graft-donor macrochimerism.

Germline V gene data show CDR1 as SNHLY and CDR2 as FYNNEI. V dropped 4 bases and J dropped 8 bases, with 14 bases sitting between them. The CDR3 extends over 13 amino acids. The table came from immunoSEQ multiplex PCR; TCRdb's copy has only in-frame clones and leaves some out. The profile shows 70,000 or so clones, about 80% of them singletons. The chain combines TRBV2 with TRBJ1-1, with D maybe TRBD1 (5 bases). The sample consisted of unstimulated CD4+ T cells sorted from spleen or lymph node cells, taken before transplant. This sequence was found in a human donor who was the organ donor for an intestinal transplant. The DNA of the CDR3 is TGTGCCAGCAGTGTGGGGCAGGTAATCGAAGCTTTCTTT. This gives the protein CASSVGQVIEAFF. The full variable domain, rest sourced from reference TRBV2 and TRBJ1-1, is EPEVTQTPSHQVTQMGQEVILRCVPISNHLYFYWYRQILGQKVEFLVSFYNNEISEKSEIFDDQFSVERPDGSNFTLKIRSTKLEDSAMYFCASSVGQVIEAFFGQGTRLTVV.